The entry below gives a single T cell receptor (beta chain) sequence along with its context. This sample stems from a study of siplizumab effects on memory and regulatory T cells. Assay: immunoSEQ multiplex PCR; the TCRdb copy retains only in-frame clones and omits some. Among about 120,000 clones listed, 94% were seen once. The CDR3 runs to 15 residues. Germline V lookup: CDR1 SEHNR, CDR2 FQNEAQ (reference sequence). The ends were cut back, 4 bases at V and 5 bases at J, with 17 bases in the middle. The clonotype comes from a human donor in good health. This sequence joins TRBV7-9 and TRBJ2-5; possible D gene TRBD2, 6 bases. What was sequenced was non-Treg CD4+ T cells sorted from blood. Here the CDR3 reads CASSWGDRSGETQYF. The CDR3 DNA reads as TGTGCCAGCAGCTGGGGGGACCGGTCAGGGGAGACCCAGTACTTC.